These 2 T cell receptor beta chains were all obtained from the same sample, sequenced in a study of blood T cell repertoires in COVID-19. The method was immunoSEQ multiplex PCR; TCRdb's version includes in-frame clones alone and lacks a portion of them. The data contain under 300,000 clones, 75% to 90% of them seen just once; the ten biggest clones take up around 2%. Sequenced material: peripheral blood. Receptors were obtained from a man aged 50-60 years with acute or convalescent COVID-19.

The chain recombines TRBV5-1 with TRBJ1-1, with D perhaps TRBD1 (6 bases). Germline V lookup: CDR1 SGHRS, CDR2 YFSETQ. V gave up 4 bases and J gave up 7 bases, with 23 bases separating them. The CDR3 has 16 residues. For the CDR3, the DNA is TGCGCCAGCAGCCCCACGGGACACCTTGGGGAGAATGAAGCTTTCTTT. As protein: CASSPTGHLGENEAFF.

V usage is TRBV3-1 (or the pseudogene TRBV3-2) and J usage is TRBJ1-5; the match to TRBD1 covers 7 bases. From germline, CDR1 is LGHDT and CDR2 YNNKEL (reference sequence). The length of the CDR3 is 15 residues. Trimming took 1 base from V and 5 from J; bases not matched to a gene: 5. The CDR3 coding sequence is TGTGCCAGCAGCCAAGGCAGGGGGAAACATCAGCCCCAGCATTTT. The encoded protein is CASSQGRGKHQPQHF.